The source of this T cell receptor (beta chain) is a study of regulatory T cells in long-lasting Graves disease. Study details: Positivity for TSH receptor antibodies plus over 5 years of antithyroid drugs meant persistent Graves' disease.

Building the TCR beta libraries relied on iRepertoire HTBI primers, and CDR3 regions underwent Arm-PCR. In the original processing: Across the samples, identification revealed approximately 66 TRBV and 15 or so TRBJ segments. Using its own MiXCR run on the multiplex PCR reads, TCRdb lists one record per CDR3 protein. Here the V and J calls rest on TCRdb's processing, not on the authors' analysis. In the table there are 300,000 to 350,000 distinct CDR3 sequences, around 20% of which are singletons. Time point in this sample: persistent/refractory GD, antithyroid drugs over 5 years with positive TRAb. The TCR library was prepared using RNA isolated from PBMCs. This clonotype was seen ten or more times. This clonotype was obtained from a female donor with Graves disease. Material: peripheral blood mononuclear cells (PBMCs), obtained when the disease was refractory, from a patient treated with antithyroid drugs.

The CDR3 sequence: CASSEQGDYGYTF. The CDR3 DNA follows: TGCGCCAGCAGTGAGCAGGGAGACTATGGCTACACCTTC. The rearrangement uses TRBV10-2 and TRBJ1-2; D is perhaps TRBD1 (5 bases). CDR3 size: 13 residues. Trimming pared 2 bases from V and 3 bases from J, leaving 7 bases between. Germline-derived CDR1 and CDR2 are WSHSY and SAAADI.